This T cell receptor (beta chain) was retrieved from a study of cytomegalovirus exposure and HLA in healthy donors (dated by TCRdb to between 2016 and 2019). Turning to the overall study: In an earlier analysis of 587 of the donors, about 270 Gb of sequence data and 117 million unique TCR beta sequences from approximately 180 million T cells were reported. About 310 gigabases of sequencing data and approximately 80 million unique TCR sequences were included in an early release covering about 620 HLA-typed donors. Of the 350 to 450 genotyped donors, about 84% fell in the genetic ancestry cluster associated with self-reported Caucasian donors. The study was designed to test whether signatures of past pathogen exposure could be identified by cataloging public T cell receptors. Using immunosequencing, the study profiled T cell repertoires from fewer than 850 subjects and related those repertoires to cytomegalovirus serostatus. Besides the first cohort of around 700 subjects, a separate validation cohort made up of roughly 130 different subjects was used. To predict cytomegalovirus infection status, the study combined high-throughput TCR immunosequencing, statistical association of individual TCRs with disease status, and machine learning. To study patterns of TCR occurrence, a later analysis re-analyzed previously published TCR beta repertoires from 666 donors and added high-resolution HLA genotyping. Rather than drawing on any new phenotypic data, the later analysis identified candidate immune exposures from TCR beta sequences and the way those sequences occurred across donors. An earlier analysis of approximately 500 of the donors applied high-throughput TCR beta sequencing to assess whether each TCR beta V gene segment acted as functional or pseudogenic. Donor age, sex, ethnicity and CMV serostatus were compiled alongside the repertoire data. Genome-wide SNP genotypes for about three fifths of the 666 donors were used in a later genetic analysis, which treated that subset as a discovery cohort. All discovery cohort repertoires had been generated using a single sequencing platform. Class I and class II HLA loci were covered by the typing at four-digit resolution. The number of donors typed differed by locus, with roughly 629-640 for A, B, C, DRB1 and DQB1, 522 for DQA1, 600 to 610 for DPA1, and roughly 450 for DPB1. About 5 DR-DQ haplotypes were handled as single units for association and clustering, since linkage in the cohort was strong. On average, around 240,000 unique TCR beta nucleotide sequences were sequenced per donor among about 400 genotyped donors of the cohort, with approximately 18% of those sequences being non-productive. What the authors observed across the whole study: In a later analysis, most CMV-associated TCR beta chains were found to appear HLA-restricted, with HLA associations seemingly driven largely by CMV exposure. While some public TCRs were present in many individuals, most TCR sequences turned up only very rarely across donors. Assigning TCR associations to individual alleles was difficult when HLA alleles, especially DR and DQ, strongly co-occurred. Because counts were too low, roughly 17 rarely observed V segments, including chromosome 9 orphons, were left out of the earlier analysis of about 500 of the donors. The authors suggested that the approach could potentially be extended to other disease states and immunological phenotypes. HLA typing was unavailable for some donors at each locus, so association tests used only the typed subset. The classifier was reported to diagnose cytomegalovirus status with high specificity and sensitivity in both the original and validation cohorts. An earlier analysis of some 590 of the donors showed that most TCR beta V segments appeared in productive rearrangements either about 87% or about 30% of the time, which broadly matched IMGT annotations. The presence/absence analyses assumed that sequencing depth was roughly uniform across donors, and that assumption may not be true. A cluster of highly shared sequence variants was judged likely to be a technical artifact of the sequencing pipeline. In vitro tests confirmed that a few of the cytomegalovirus-associated TCR beta chains recognize cytomegalovirus antigens. Only TCR beta chains were sequenced in this cohort, and the absence of alpha or paired-chain data limited detectable features. Immune exposure information for the cohort was limited to CMV serostatus. A total of 150 or so TCR beta chains were listed by the study as associated with cytomegalovirus. Correlated functional status among segregating V segments might be attributable to linkage disequilibrium, but an unknown experimental factor could not be ruled out. A later genetic analysis reported fewer N-insertions in productive TCRs among donors in an Asian-associated ancestry cluster than the roughly 700-donor mean. At a false discovery rate of 0.05, a later analysis linked about 17,000 TCR beta sequences to specific HLA alleles. A further reported finding was that TCR beta sequences accurately predicted the HLA-A and HLA-B alleles for most subjects in the first cohort. A later analysis found that TCR association rates varied across HLA loci, with DRB1 alleles showing the most associated TCRs and HLA-C alleles the fewest. According to a later analysis, parvovirus B19, influenza, CMV and Epstein-Barr virus appeared linked to several top co-occurrence clusters. Some IMGT-functional V segments, including TRBV6-2 and TRBV6-3, could not be told apart with the 87-base-pair reads, so those segments were excluded. An association between a missense DCLRE1C variant and V-gene and J-gene trimming of TCR beta chains was found in a later genetic analysis and replicated in an independent cohort. In a later analysis, HLA-associated TCR beta chains were found to be more clonally expanded and to have lower generation probabilities than equally common non-associated chains.

V is cut by 1 base and J by 0 bases, and the space between the germline ends is 9 bases. The CDR3 spans 15 residues, from the cysteine through the phenylalanine. Solely the CDR3 DNA is kept, with 45 bases framed from the first base. The germline V gene provides CDR1 LGHNA and CDR2 YNFKEQ. The cohort comprised some 680 healthy bone marrow donors. At the time of sampling, every cohort member was nominally healthy, though immune exposures that went unrecorded were likely present. The donor tested CMV seronegative, placing the donor among the 350 or so seronegative members of the cohort. Every donor gave a peripheral blood sample, and the peripheral blood mononuclear cells from that sample were used for TCR beta sequencing. The Qiagen DNeasy Blood Extraction Kit was used to extract genomic DNA from the blood cell samples. Turning to this clone: Its antigen has not been determined. The input lacks base qualities; no much larger clone sits a single base away.

The library relied on the immunoSEQ multiplex PCR assay. The multiplex PCR relied on a mix of 60 forward primers for TCR Vbeta segments and 13 reverse primers for TCR Jbeta segments. The CDR3 region of rearranged TCR beta genes was amplified from genomic DNA with a multiplex PCR assay. Amplified TCR beta libraries were sequenced as 87-base-pair reads on the Illumina HiSeq System. In the original analysis: A later analysis counted 65 million to 90 million unique TCR beta chains across the 650 to 800 repertoires, and some 11 million of these chains were shared by at least two donors. To remove PCR and sequencing errors, raw reads were error-corrected and collapsed into unique sequences using a nearest-neighbor algorithm that merged closely related sequences. To assign V, D and J gene segments, CDR3 sequences were aligned to IMGT reference sequences. For a sequence to be retained, a match of at least six nucleotides was required to both a V gene segment and a J gene segment. Rearrangements were classified as productive when the CDR3 lacked stop codons and remained in frame with V and J, and all other rearrangements were classified as non-productive. CDR3 was defined by IMGT convention, running from the second conserved V-encoded cysteine to the conserved J-encoded phenylalanine. In an earlier analysis of more than 550 of the donors, sequences lacking an unambiguous match to a single V gene segment were excluded. In an earlier analysis of a few hundred of the donors, V segments were called functional above 56.7% productive rearrangements and were called segregating when the between-donor standard deviation exceeded 5%. A statistical classification framework was built for diagnosing cytomegalovirus status from the catalog of TCR beta chain sequences. In a later analysis, TCR nucleotide sequences were compared against IMGT/GENE-DB human TR gene sequences so that V and J genes could be assigned. Using the TCRdist pipeline, a later analysis assigned CDR3 sequences along with most-parsimonious VDJ recombination scenarios. A later analysis defined each TCR beta chain by its CDR3 amino acid sequence plus V-gene family, and excluded reads lacking a unique V-gene family. A later analysis removed 500 to 600 highly shared, low-generation-probability nucleotide sequences to deal with suspected cross-contamination and a sequencing artifact. In a later analysis, a clonal expansion index for each public chain was calculated from normalized within-repertoire ranks of inferred template counts. Generation probabilities in a later analysis came from a VDJ recombination model fitted to out-of-frame rearrangements, and those results were checked against IGoR. A later analysis scored TCR-TCR, TCR-HLA and TCR-CMV co-occurrence with hypergeometric tests, applying a repertoire-size bias correction to TCR pairs. In a later analysis, false discovery rates were estimated by permuting HLA or CMV assignments 20 times. A later analysis grouped co-occurring TCRs with DBSCAN, adding TCRdist sequence similarity when clustering within HLA-allele-positive subsets. For co-occurrence clustering, repertoires with fewer than 30,000 or more than 120,000 public chains were excluded, along with several repertoires with anomalous nucleotide sharing. TCRdb took over this immuneACCESS table, retaining in-frame rearrangements with V and J assigned. Such tables are incomplete; in checked studies, under half of the missing clones stem from an unresolved V gene, and the remainder is unexplained. D and trimming were read from the DNA, whereas the V and J calls and clone size are those reported in that table. The sample data list 120,000 or so clones, and 75% to 90% of these were observed just once. The ten largest clones capture over 2% of the sample.

The chain is assembled from TRBV4-2 and TRBJ1-1; the D gene is perhaps TRBD1, from 5 matching bases. This TCR was sampled from a man aged 30-40 years in good health and CMV-seronegative. Material: PBMCs. The DNA sequence follows: TGTGCCAGCAGCCAAGTACAGGCCATGAACACTGAAGCTTTCTTT. Its amino acids are CASSQVQAMNTEAFF.